This T cell receptor beta chain was recovered during a study of control samples from healthy donors and cancer patients. Some clones are missing from TCRdb's copy, which holds only in-frame ones; the method was immunoSEQ multiplex PCR. The table includes fewer than 70,000 clones, approximately 88% detected once. This CDR3 is built from 14 residues. Trimming shortened V by 2 bases and J by 0 bases, and 8 bases separated the two germline ends. The germline V gene encodes CDR1 MNHEY and CDR2 SMNVEV (reference sequence). This chain links TRBV27 with TRBJ2-7; D not resolved. Sequencing input: PBMCs. This sequence originates from a woman between 45 and 65 years old with lung cancer. The CDR3 reads CASSLQARSYEQYF. The CDR3 region has the DNA TGTGCCAGCAGTTTACAGGCCCGCTCCTACGAGCAGTACTTC.